Shown below are 24 T cell receptor beta chains from a single sample sequenced in a study of T cells after yellow fever vaccination. TCRdb processed the 5' RACE reads anew with MiXCR; each CDR3 protein has one entry. The data contain hundreds of thousands of distinct CDR3 sequences, more than 8.5% of them singletons. The sample consisted of PBMCs, taken on the day of the first yellow fever vaccination. The source is a young man who received the YFV17D yellow fever vaccine.

The gene calls are TRBV5-1 and TRBJ1-1; no clear D. The V gene's germline CDR1 is SGHRS and CDR2 YFSETQ. This CDR3 has 15 residues. V lost 4 bases and J 0 bases, leaving 13 bases between the germline ends. The CDR3 here is CASSLQDAMNTEAFF. CDR3 sequence (DNA): TGCGCCAGCAGCCTCCAGGACGCCATGAACACTGAAGCTTTCTTT.

This clonotype was recorded a few times. V is TRBV9 and J is TRBJ2-5, with 13 bases that match TRBD2. Germline trimming cut 5 bases from V and 2 bases from J; bases unmatched to any gene: 6. The CDR3 runs to 16 residues. The V gene's germline CDR1 is SGDLS and CDR2 YYNGEE. The CDR3 is CASSGLAGDNQETQYF. The CDR3 DNA sequence: TGTGCCAGCAGTGGACTAGCGGGGGACAATCAAGAGACCCAGTACTTC.

This clonotype was observed a handful of times. V usage is TRBV24-1 and J usage is TRBJ2-5, with D possibly being TRBD1 (5 bases). Germline V gene data show CDR1 as KGHDR and CDR2 as SFDVKD. V was clipped by 4 bases and J by 4 bases, with 12 bases between them. The CDR3 runs 14 residues. The CDR3 here is CATSDPGRVETQYF. The CDR3 coding sequence is TGTGCCACCAGTGACCCGGGCAGGGTAGAGACCCAGTACTTC.

This chain uses TRBV2 with TRBJ1-1; D not certain. Germline V lookup: CDR1 SNHLY, CDR2 FYNNEI. V lost 11 bases to trimming and J lost 0 bases, with 13 bases between them. CDR3 length: 13 residues. As DNA, the CDR3 is TGTGCCGGGATGACTGAGGTGAACACTGAAGCTTTCTTT. Encoded protein: CAGMTEVNTEAFF.

The count of this clonotype is one. The chain joins TRBV6-5 to TRBJ2-7; D ambiguous. Trimming removed 2 bases at V and 0 bases at J, with 8 bases between. The germline V gene has CDR1 MNHEY and CDR2 SVGAGI. This CDR3 contains 14 residues. DNA for the CDR3: TGTGCCAGCAGTTACGCGGAGAGCTCCTACGAGCAGTACGTC. Protein product: CASSYAESSYEQYV.

In this sample, this clonotype turned up a few times. The chain combines TRBV20-1 with TRBJ1-5; D gene uncertain. Trimming pared 6 bases from V and 1 base from J, leaving 10 bases between. CDR3 length equals 13 residues. In germline, CDR1 is DFQATT, CDR2 SNEGSKA (reference sequence). The CDR3 DNA reads TGCAGTGCATGGTCCGGAAGCAATCAGCCCCAGCATTTT. Translation gives CSAWSGSNQPQHF.

This clonotype was seen a handful of times. The V call is TRBV20-1, the J call TRBJ2-7; 7 nucleotides line up with TRBD2. Germline-derived CDR1 and CDR2 are DFQATT and SNEGSKA (reference sequence). With V trimmed by 7 bases and J by 2 bases, 8 bases remained unmatched. The CDR3 length is 13 residues. Here the CDR3 reads CSVTQAGAYEQYF. The CDR3 nucleotides are TGCAGTGTAACACAGGCGGGAGCCTACGAGCAGTACTTC.

The genes are TRBV5-1 and TRBJ2-5, with TRBD1 matching over 7 bases. This CDR3 contains 18 residues. Germline loops: CDR1 SGHRS, CDR2 YFSETQ. Trimming cost V 0 bases and J 2 bases; bases outside gene matches: 13. CDR3 loop: CASSLGLQGPQGQETQYF. For the CDR3, the DNA is TGCGCCAGCAGCTTGGGGCTGCAGGGGCCACAGGGGCAAGAGACCCAGTACTTC.

In its sample, this clonotype was seen a few times. J is TRBJ1-3 and V is TRBV6-5; D remains unclear. Trimming pared 0 bases from V and 3 bases from J, leaving 21 bases between. The germline gives CDR1 MNHEY, CDR2 SVGAGI. The CDR3 length is 19 residues. The chain's CDR3 is CASSYSPEVTATFGNTIYF. In nucleotides, the CDR3 is TGTGCCAGCAGTTACTCCCCAGAGGTAACAGCAACATTTGGAAACACCATATATTTT.

This clonotype has more than one count but fewer than ten. CDR3 in DNA: TGTGCCAGCAATTCCGTTGGGCCGGCGGAAAAACTGTTTTTT. Amino acids: CASNSVGPAEKLFF. V gene TRBV2 combines with J gene TRBJ1-4; no clear D. Trimming pared 7 bases from V and 8 bases from J, leaving 17 bases between. The germline gives CDR1 SNHLY, CDR2 FYNNEI. The length of the CDR3 is 14 residues.

This clonotype was detected ten times or more. The chain has TRBV29-1 and TRBJ2-3; D call uncertain. V lost 6 bases and J 0 bases, leaving 16 bases between the germline ends. Germline lookup yields CDR1 SQVTM and CDR2 ANQGSEA. The CDR3 contains 15 residues. CDR3 DNA sequence: TGCAGCGTCGAGGCCGGAACGAGAAGCACAGATACGCAGTATTTT. Its translation is CSVEAGTRSTDTQYF.

V gene TRBV7-8 combines with J gene TRBJ1-4; possibly TRBD1 for D (6 bases). The CDR3 is made up of 17 amino acids. Germline-derived CDR1 and CDR2 are SGHVS and FQNEAQ. V was cut by 1 base and J by 8 bases, with 20 bases left in between. The CDR3 sequence: CASSLDSFGGTGEKLFF. The DNA of the CDR3 is TGTGCCAGCAGCTTAGACTCTTTTGGGGGCACGGGGGAAAAACTGTTTTTT.

The table lists this clonotype with a few counts. This chain uses TRBV25-1 with TRBJ2-3, with a tentative D call TRBD1 (5 bases). This CDR3 region has 14 residues. Per the germline V gene, CDR1 is MGHDK and CDR2 is SYGVNS. Trimming pared 1 base from V and 6 bases from J, leaving 11 bases between. The chain's CDR3 is CASSELGRGDTQYF. In DNA form, the CDR3 reads TGTGCCAGCAGTGAATTGGGGCGAGGTGATACGCAGTATTTT.

The chain uses TRBV11-2 and TRBJ2-1; 15 nucleotides align to TRBD2. Germline V gene lookup returns CDR1 SGHAT and CDR2 FQNNGV. The CDR3 consists of 18 residues. V was clipped by 5 bases and J by 2 bases; unmatched bases: 7. The CDR3 region is CASSPRTSGGAAYNEQFF. The CDR3, as DNA: TGTGCCAGCAGCCCCCGGACTAGCGGGGGGGCGGCCTACAATGAGCAGTTCTTC.

This clonotype was seen ten or more times. This chain links TRBV7-2 with TRBJ1-2, with no clear D. This CDR3 is built from 13 residues. Germline assignment: CDR1 SGHTA and CDR2 FQGNSA. V was trimmed by 5 bases and J by 4 bases, leaving 11 bases between them. DNA for the CDR3: TGTGCCAGCAGCGCGGACGGATTCTATGGCTACACCTTC. Protein: CASSADGFYGYTF.

This clonotype has more than one count but fewer than ten. The chain is built from TRBV19 and TRBJ1-1; D gene unclear. Trimming pared 5 bases from V and 2 bases from J, leaving 12 bases between. Germline values: CDR1 LNHDA, CDR2 SQIVND (reference sequence). The CDR3 runs to 14 residues. The CDR3 sequence: CASSLFRENTEAFF. The CDR3 nucleotides read TGTGCCAGTAGTCTTTTCCGGGAAAACACTGAAGCTTTCTTT.

Ten or more counts support this clonotype. The rearrangement uses TRBV5-1 and TRBJ2-7; perhaps D is TRBD1 or TRBD2 (5 bases each). Deletions cut 4 bases from V and 1 base from J, with 12 bases between. Germline CDR1 reads SGHRS; CDR2 reads YFSETQ. This CDR3 spans 14 amino acids. In DNA form, the CDR3 reads TGCGCCAGCAGCGAGGGGCTTTTATCCTACGAGCAGTACGTC. Translating gives CASSEGLLSYEQYV.

This clonotype was picked up a small number of times. This rearrangement joins TRBV7-3 to TRBJ1-6; a possible D gene is TRBD1 (6 bases). Trimming stripped 1 base from V and 12 bases from J, with 19 bases between. The germline V gene encodes CDR1 SGHTA and CDR2 FQGTGA. The CDR3 is made up of 16 amino acids. The CDR3 bases are TGTGCCAGCAGCTTAAACGGGGGGGCAGGTCGCGAACCCCTCCACTTT. As protein: CASSLNGGAGREPLHF.

V is TRBV27 and J is TRBJ2-7; TRBD2 agrees at 7 bases. Germline V CDR1 and CDR2: MNHEY, SMNVEV (reference sequence). The CDR3 runs 14 residues. Trimming removed 6 bases from V and 3 bases from J; junction bases left unmatched: 8. CDR3 region: CASSLGGLYYEQYF. In DNA form, the CDR3 reads TGTGCCAGCAGCCTGGGGGGGTTATACTACGAGCAGTACTTC.

The V and J genes are TRBV5-1 and TRBJ1-1, with D uncertain. The germline CDR1 and CDR2 sequences are SGHRS and YFSETQ. V lost 5 bases, J lost 1 base, and 9 bases lay in between. CDR3 size: 13 residues. The CDR3 nucleotides read TGCGCCAGCAGTAGGGTTGGGAACACTGAAGCTTTCTTT. Its protein is CASSRVGNTEAFF.

In this sample, this clonotype turned up many times. The rearrangement links TRBV6-5 to TRBJ2-7; TRBD1 matches at 9 bases. V trimming: 4 bases; J trimming: 4 bases; junction bases outside the gene matches: 5. CDR3 length: 14 amino acids. The V gene's germline CDR1 is MNHEY and CDR2 SVGAGI. The CDR3 protein is CASSSSGTGYEQYV. The DNA for the CDR3 is TGTGCCAGCAGTTCGTCCGGGACAGGGTACGAGCAGTACGTC.

This clonotype has a handful of counts. This rearrangement joins TRBV7-6 to TRBJ2-1; D gene ambiguous. Germline V gives CDR1 SGHVS, CDR2 FNYEAQ. The CDR3 is made up of 15 amino acids. Trimming stripped 1 base from V and 9 bases from J, with 16 bases between. The CDR3 DNA reads as TGTGCCAGCAGCTTAGAGGGATCGGGCCGGAGTGAGCAGTTCTTC. Translated: CASSLEGSGRSEQFF.

There are a few counts of this clonotype. CDR3 loop: CASSQLGQQETQYF. DNA of the CDR3: TGTGCCAGCAGCCAATTGGGACAGCAAGAGACCCAGTACTTC. V is TRBV4-2 and J is TRBJ2-5; 7 positions match TRBD1. Germline trimming cut 2 bases from V and 2 bases from J; bases unmatched to any gene: 2. This CDR3 region has 14 residues. In germline, CDR1 is LGHNA, CDR2 YNFKEQ.

This clonotype has a count of ten or more. The chain is built from TRBV29-1 and TRBJ2-4; TRBD1 or TRBD2 may be the D gene (6 bases each). There are 15 residues in the CDR3. Germline CDR1 reads SQVTM; CDR2 reads ANQGSEA. The V gene lost 0 bases and the J gene lost 8 bases, with 17 bases spanning the gap. The CDR3 loop is CSVEDQSGALHIQYF. The CDR3 bases are TGCAGCGTTGAAGATCAGTCGGGGGCGCTTCACATTCAGTACTTC. The full variable domain, rest sourced from reference TRBV29-1 and TRBJ2-4, is SAVISQKPSRDICQRGTSLTIQCQVDSQVTMMFWYRQQPGQSLTLIATANQGSEATYESGFVIDKFPISRPNLTFSTLTVSNMSPEDSSIYLCSVEDQSGALHIQYFGAGTRLSVL.